This T cell receptor beta chain emerged from a study of response to subunit inactivated influenza vaccine. Whole-study findings and limits: A suggestion made by the authors is that each seasonal influenza vaccination recruits few new T cells.

Trimming left V 4 bases short and J 3 bases short, with 13 bases between. The germline gives CDR1 ENHRY, CDR2 SYGVKD. CDR3 length equals 15 residues. TCRdb itself ran the RT-PCR reads through MiXCR, one entry per CDR3 protein. This sample has more than 400,000 distinct CDR3 sequences, with around 9.9% found just once. This clonotype was observed a few times. Its specificity is unknown. The origin of this receptor is a man in his fifties who received an inactivated influenza vaccine. The sequencing here drew on PBMCs from blood, taken roughly 47 days after vaccination. This rearrangement joins TRBV10-3 to TRBJ1-3; D is perhaps TRBD1 (5 bases). The CDR3 spells CAISARGFGGNTIYF. CDR3 nucleotides: TGTGCCATCAGTGCCCGGGGGTTTGGTGGAAACACCATATATTTT.